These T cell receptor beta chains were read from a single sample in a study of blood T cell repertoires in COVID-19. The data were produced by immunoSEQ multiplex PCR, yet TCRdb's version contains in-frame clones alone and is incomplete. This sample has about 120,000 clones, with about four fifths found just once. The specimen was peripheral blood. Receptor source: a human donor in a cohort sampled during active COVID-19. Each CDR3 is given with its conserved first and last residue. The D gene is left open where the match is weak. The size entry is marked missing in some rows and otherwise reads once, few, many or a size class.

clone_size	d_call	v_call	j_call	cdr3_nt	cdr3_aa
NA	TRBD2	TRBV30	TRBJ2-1	TGTGCCTGGAGTGTAAAAGGGACTAGCGGTTACAATGAGCAGTTCTTC	CAWSVKGTSGYNEQFF
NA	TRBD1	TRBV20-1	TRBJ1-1	TGCAGTGCTCGTACAGGGGGCGCATCTTTCTTT	CSARTGGASFF
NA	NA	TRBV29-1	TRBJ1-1	TGCAGCGTCGATCAGGGTGACACTGAAGCTTTCTTT	CSVDQGDTEAFF
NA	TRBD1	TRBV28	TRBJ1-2	TGTGCCAGCAGTTTCGAAGGGGGCCGGGGTGGCTACACCTTC	CASSFEGGRGGYTF
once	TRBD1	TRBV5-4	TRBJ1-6	TGTGCCAGCAGCTTGTCGCTTACAGGGGGCTCTTCACCCCTCCACTTT	CASSLSLTGGSSPLHF
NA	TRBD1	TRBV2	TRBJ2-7	TGTGCCAGCAGTCTCCGGGACAGGTACTACGAGCAGTACTTC	CASSLRDRYYEQYF
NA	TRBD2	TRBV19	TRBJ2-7	TGTGCCAGTAGTAGAACGGGGGGGTCCCCTAGCGAGCAGTACTTC	CASSRTGGSPSEQYF
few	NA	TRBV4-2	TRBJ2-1	TGTGCCAGCAGCCGGGACAAACGCAATGAGCAGTTCTTC	CASSRDKRNEQFF
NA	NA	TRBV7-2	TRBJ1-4	TGTGCCAGCAGCTTAGGACGGGCGAGGGATGAAAAACTGTTTTTT	CASSLGRARDEKLFF
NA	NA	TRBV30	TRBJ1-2	TGTGCCTGGAGTGTATCTGCGAACTATGGCTACACCTTC	CAWSVSANYGYTF
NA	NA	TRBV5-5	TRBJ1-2	TGTGCCAGCAGCTTGGCGACAGATAACTATGGCTACACCTTC	CASSLATDNYGYTF
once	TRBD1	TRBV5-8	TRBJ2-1	TGTGCCAGCACCCCGACAGGGGTTGTCAATGAGCAGTTCTTC	CASTPTGVVNEQFF
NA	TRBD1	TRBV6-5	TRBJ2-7	TGTGCCAGCAGCACAGGGGCCCTCGAGCAGTACTTC	CASSTGALEQYF
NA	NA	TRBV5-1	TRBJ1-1	TGCGCCAGCAGCTTGGGTGACCGGGACACCCTTGTCGCTTTCTTT	CASSLGDRDTLVAFF
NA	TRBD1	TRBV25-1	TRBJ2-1	TGTGCCAGCAGTGCCGGGACAGGACAGTTCTTC	CASSAGTGQFF
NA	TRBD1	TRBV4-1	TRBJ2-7	TGCGCCAGCAGCCAGCAGACAGGGGGCATATACGAGCAGTACTTC	CASSQQTGGIYEQYF